This TCR beta chain was profiled in a study of identical twins. Germline V lookup: CDR1 SEHNR, CDR2 FQNEAQ (reference sequence). Trimming left V 5 bases short and J 2 bases short, with 13 bases between. The length of the CDR3 is 14 residues. A universal primer site was added by template switching, and unique molecular identifiers were carried by the cDNA. TCRdb called the 5' RACE reads again in MiXCR, with one record for every CDR3 protein. The sample yields 500,000 to 600,000 distinct CDR3 sequences, roughly 21% seen once. The sample holds a few counts of this clonotype. The sample was also reused in another study, on T cells expressing NK-cell markers. That paper adds: Seven HCMV-seropositive donors and one seronegative donor made up the eight sequenced donors. Alpha-beta TCR T cells were the sole sorting target in several experiments, owing to an anti-gamma-delta TCR antibody.

The chain uses TRBV7-9 and TRBJ2-7, with D possibly being TRBD1 or TRBD2 (5 bases each). The sequenced sample consisted of CD4+ T cells sorted from blood. This receptor was obtained from a woman aged 18-29 years in good health. CDR3 loop: CASSPRDLAYEQYF. CDR3 nucleotide sequence: TGTGCCAGCAGCCCTAGGGACCTTGCCTACGAGCAGTACTTC.